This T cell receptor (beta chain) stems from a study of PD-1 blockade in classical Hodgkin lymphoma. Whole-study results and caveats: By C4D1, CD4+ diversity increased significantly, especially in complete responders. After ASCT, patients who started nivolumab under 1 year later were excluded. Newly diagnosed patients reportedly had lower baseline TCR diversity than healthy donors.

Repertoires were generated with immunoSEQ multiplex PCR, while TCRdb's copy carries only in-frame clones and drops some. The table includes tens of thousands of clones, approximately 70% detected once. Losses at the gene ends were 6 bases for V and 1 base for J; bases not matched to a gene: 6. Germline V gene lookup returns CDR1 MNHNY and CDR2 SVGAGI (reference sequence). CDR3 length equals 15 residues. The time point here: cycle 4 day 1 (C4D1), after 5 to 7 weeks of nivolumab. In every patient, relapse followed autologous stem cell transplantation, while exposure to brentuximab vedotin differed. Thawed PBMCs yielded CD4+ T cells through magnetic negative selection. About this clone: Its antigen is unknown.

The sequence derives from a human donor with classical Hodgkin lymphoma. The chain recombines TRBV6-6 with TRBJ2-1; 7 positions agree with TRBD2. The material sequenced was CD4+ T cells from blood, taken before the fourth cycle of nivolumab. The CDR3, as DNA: TGTGCCAGCAGGGAAGGGCGGGGGTCCTACAATGAGCAGTTCTTC. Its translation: CASREGRGSYNEQFF.